This TCR beta chain was recovered during a study of a mutant IDH1 vaccine in newly diagnosed glioma. Overall study findings and caveats: Immune responses induced by vaccination arose in under 95% of the patients.

Time point defined: baseline, week 1 (first vaccination visit). Treatment noted: pre-vaccination baseline after standard-of-care therapy. Each of the donors came in with new WHO grade 3 or 4 astrocytomas that were IDH1-mutant and ATRX-lost. The CDR3 runs 15 residues. In germline, CDR1 is LNHDA, CDR2 SQIVND (reference sequence). The V and J ends lost 4 bases and 3 bases, in that order; junction bases with no gene match: 5. Clones were read by immunoSEQ multiplex PCR, and TCRdb kept only the in-frame ones, dropping some. This repertoire shows tens of thousands of clones, over 75% found once; its top ten account for nearly 5.5%. Worth noting for this clone: Its target is unknown.

Sample: PBMCs, taken from a glioma patient treated with radiotherapy, temozolomide or both. The sequence was obtained from a man aged 35 to 55 with glioma. Some clones in this sample may be carry-over from other donors' samples. The genes are TRBV19 and TRBJ2-5, with 10 bases fitting TRBD2. In nucleotides, the CDR3 is TGTGCCAGTAGTAAGCCTAGCGGGGGCAAAGAGACCCAGTACTTC. It specifies CASSKPSGGKETQYF.